The clone carrying this TCR delta chain is categorized as medium-sized (0.01 to 0.1%). The same CDR3 can be traced to other DNA sequences in this sample. This specimen belongs to a study of γδ T cells in repeated Plasmodium falciparum infection. Background on the study: Over roughly 580 days, donors received four mosquito-bite P. falciparum NF54 infections.

The CDR3 consists of 15 residues. Germline V lookup: CDR1 TSWWSYY, CDR2 QGS. Trimming shortened V by 3 bases and J by 1 base, and 12 bases separated the two germline ends. TRG and TRD sequences were obtained from every sorted gammadelta sample. TCRdb called clones from the multiplex PCR reads again using CATT. This table holds over 55,000 delta-chain clones, around 1.8% found once. Vgamma9/Vdelta2+ and Vdelta2-negative gammadelta T cells were flow-sorted from PBMC for bulk sequencing. The chain combines TRDV1 with TRDJ1; possible D gene TRDD3, 5 bases. The sample comprised gamma-delta T cells from blood. This receptor was obtained from a pool of human donors (malaria-infected and uninfected, not separated). DNA of the CDR3: TGTGCTCTTGGGGACGCATACGGACCCACCGATAAACTCATCTTT. Translated: CALGDAYGPTDKLIF.